Detailed here is one T cell receptor beta chain. Its specific antigen is unknown. The sample holds no much larger clone one base away, and base qualities are not on file. Collaborating institutions collected whole blood in K2EDTA tubes following their own protocols. For TCRbeta analysis, collaborators shipped samples as frozen whole blood, isolated PBMCs, or DNA extracted from either of those sample types. TCRbeta CDR3 regions were amplified from genomic DNA using the immunoSEQ Assay, a bias-controlled multiplex PCR. From the authors' description of their analysis: Within the assay, amplification of reference gene primers was used to estimate how many nucleated cells each sample contained. To quantify the absolute abundance of each unique TCRbeta CDR3 rearrangement, sequence reads were collapsed and filtered. For each sample, productive Simpson clonality was calculated by taking the square root of Simpson's diversity index across productive rearrangements. TCRdb mirrors the immuneACCESS table, restricted to in-frame sequences. Some clones are absent from its copies; in checked studies, under half trace to an unresolved V gene, and the reason for the others is unknown. V and J calls and clone size are as listed in that table; D and trimming were resolved from the DNA. The sample includes some 110,000 clones, with roughly four fifths observed a single time. The ten largest clones add up to over 15% of the sample.

This sample is part of a study of blood T cell repertoires in COVID-19 (dated by TCRdb to the early 2020s). For the study in its entirety: The collaborator samples originated in the United States, Italy and Spain and spanned the acute and convalescent phases of COVID-19. The dataset comprised deeply sampled blood TCRbeta repertoires from subjects exposed to, actively infected with, or recovered from COVID-19. Sample metadata almost always included a de-identified subject ID, COVID-19 status, age in years and sex. The repertoires were released in a freely available public database meant as a resource for research on the immune response to SARS-CoV-2. Where available, HLA class I and class II types were taken from metadata supplied by the sample provider and were not determined by assay-based typing. The prospective study material was composed of cDNA or gDNA derived from T cells, B-cell-depleted T cells, or PBMCs. Samples were obtained from the ongoing ImmuneRACE study (first 160 participants) and from 1,000 to 1,500 subjects provided by 6 global collaborators. The research as a whole found: The amount of clinical and demographic metadata varied by source and participant and was provided uncurated.

After removal of 5 bases from V and 3 bases from J, the junction retains 6 bases not matched to a gene. Counted from cysteine to phenylalanine, this CDR3 has 15 amino acids. Only the CDR3 portion is preserved as DNA: 45 bases, with reading frame beginning at the first base. Taken from the germline V gene (reference sequence), the CDR1 and CDR2 loops are SEHNR and FQNEAQ. Material for sequencing was peripheral blood. The chain employs TRBV7-9 and TRBJ2-5; a stretch of 10 junction bases matches TRBD1. This clonotype originated in a woman older than 75 with acute or convalescent COVID-19. The DNA reads as follows: TGTGCCAGCAGCCCGCGGGGGACAGGGGAAGAGACCCAGTACTTC. This encodes CASSPRGTGEETQYF. Supplemented by the reference TRBV7-9 and TRBJ2-5 proteins around the CDR3, the complete variable domain is DTGVSQNPRHKITKRGQNVTFRCDPISEHNRLYWYRQTLGQGPEFLTYFQNEAQLEKSRLLSDRFSAERPKGSFSTLEIQRTEQGDSAMYLCASSPRGTGEETQYFGPGTRLLVL.